These T cell receptor beta chains were read from a single sample in a study of cytomegalovirus exposure and HLA in healthy donors. Generated by immunoSEQ multiplex PCR, the TCRdb table keeps only in-frame clones and is missing some. Among approximately 200,000 clones listed, about 77% were seen once. Specimen: PBMCs. These receptors were taken from a woman between 25 and 40 years old in good health and CMV-seropositive. Each CDR3 is given with its conserved first and last residue. A D gene is named only where the DNA matches it firmly. Clone size is stated in some rows and not others, as once, few, many or a class when expanded.

>TRBV7-2|many|.|TRBJ1-5
CASSPGGSNQPQHF
TGTGCCAGCAGCCCGGGTGGGAGCAATCAGCCCCAGCATTTT
>TRBV11-2|.|.|TRBJ1-2
CASSESRGGGYTF
TGTGCCAGCAGCGAGTCACGGGGTGGCGGCTACACCTTC
>TRBV10-3|.|TRBD1|TRBJ1-2
CAINPDRDRVYGYTF
TGTGCCATCAACCCTGACCGGGACAGGGTCTATGGCTACACCTTC
>TRBV10-3|.|.|TRBJ2-7
CAISDIGQGGSYEQYF
TGTGCCATCAGTGATATAGGACAGGGAGGGTCCTACGAGCAGTACTTC
>TRBV6-1|.|.|TRBJ1-1
CASTDRLNTEAFF
TGTGCCAGCACTGACAGGCTCAACACTGAAGCTTTCTTT
>TRBV6-5|.|.|TRBJ1-2
CASRTGTNYGYTF
TGTGCCAGCCGAACAGGGACTAACTATGGCTACACCTTC
>TRBV5-8|.|.|TRBJ1-1
CASSLYLGGKRVTPFF
TGTGCCAGCAGCTTGTATCTTGGAGGGAAGCGTGTGACCCCTTTCTTT
>TRBV5-1|few|TRBD2|TRBJ2-2
CASSLAWTSGGSNTGELFF
TGCGCCAGCAGCTTGGCCTGGACTAGCGGGGGCTCGAACACCGGGGAGCTGTTTTTT
>TRBV18|.|.|TRBJ1-1
CASSQAGNTEAFF
TGTGCCAGCTCCCAGGCTGGGAACACTGAAGCTTTCTTT
>TRBV7-9|few|.|TRBJ2-1
CASSATQGFKFF
TGTGCCAGCAGCGCCACACAGGGTTTTAAGTTCTTC
>TRBV4-3|.|.|TRBJ2-7
CASSQELIDRTYEQYF
TGCGCCAGCAGCCAAGAGTTGATCGACAGGACCTACGAGCAGTACTTC
>TRBV11-1|.|.|TRBJ1-2
CASSLGQNYGYTF
TGTGCCAGCAGCTTAGGACAAAACTATGGCTACACCTTC
>TRBV7-6|few|TRBD1|TRBJ2-2
CASSLVMDRVKYTGELFF
TGTGCCAGCAGCTTAGTAATGGACAGGGTAAAGTACACCGGGGAGCTGTTTTTT
>TRBV6-1|.|TRBD2|TRBJ2-3
CASKLAGDLDTQYF
TGTGCCAGCAAACTAGCGGGGGATTTAGATACGCAGTATTTT
>TRBV5-1|.|.|TRBJ2-7
CASTRGEDYEQYF
TGCGCCAGCACTCGCGGGGAGGACTACGAGCAGTACTTC
>TRBV27|.|.|TRBJ1-1
CASKTEKTGINPEAFF
TGTGCCAGCAAGACGGAGAAGACGGGGATAAACCCTGAAGCTTTCTTT
>TRBV5-1|.|.|TRBJ2-1
CASSKVGDNEQFF
TGCGCCAGCAGCAAGGTAGGGGACAATGAGCAGTTCTTC
>TRBV5-4|.|.|TRBJ1-2
CASSLKGQTYGYTF
TGTGCCAGCAGCTTGAAAGGACAGACCTATGGCTACACCTTC
>TRBV7-8|.|TRBD2|TRBJ2-3
CASSFMVWGGSGTDTQYF
TGTGCCAGCAGCTTTATGGTTTGGGGGGGGTCGGGCACAGATACGCAGTATTTT
>TRBV7-2|.|TRBD2|TRBJ2-3
CASRELAGTDTQYF
TGTGCCAGCAGGGAACTAGCGGGGACAGATACGCAGTATTTT
>TRBV28|.|.|TRBJ1-2
CASSFGTVVVGYTF
TGTGCCAGCAGCTTCGGGACTGTCGTTGTGGGCTACACCTTC
>TRBV9|few|TRBD1|TRBJ1-1
CASSPRTGGASEAFF
TGTGCCAGCAGCCCCCGGACAGGGGGCGCATCTGAAGCTTTCTTT
>TRBV19|.|TRBD1|TRBJ2-7
CASRRQGVHEQYF
TGTGCCAGCAGGAGGCAGGGGGTCCACGAGCAGTACTTC
>TRBV7-9|.|.|TRBJ1-5
CASSLAASNQPQHF
TGTGCCAGCAGCTTGGCAGCGAGTAATCAGCCCCAGCATTTT
>TRBV7-8|.|TRBD1|TRBJ2-2
CASSLVPGTGVPGELFF
TGTGCCAGCAGCTTAGTCCCCGGGACAGGGGTCCCCGGGGAGCTGTTTTTT
>TRBV5-8|.|.|TRBJ2-7
CASKGRASYEQYF
TGTGCCAGCAAAGGCAGGGCCTCCTACGAGCAGTACTTC
>TRBV19|.|.|TRBJ2-5
CASSIVGVKETQYF
TGTGCCAGTAGTATAGTGGGAGTAAAGGAGACCCAGTACTTC
>TRBV9|.|.|TRBJ1-1
CASSVSPLETAEAFF
TGTGCCAGCAGCGTTTCCCCGTTGGAGACAGCTGAAGCTTTCTTT
>TRBV11-2|.|TRBD2|TRBJ2-7
CASSFGTSTVEQYF
TGTGCCAGCAGCTTCGGGACTAGCACCGTGGAGCAGTACTTC
>TRBV2|.|.|TRBJ2-5
CASSDLMGLGEETQYF
TGTGCCAGCAGTGATTTGATGGGACTGGGGGAGGAGACCCAGTACTTC
>TRBV19|.|.|TRBJ2-1
CASSYSGSSYNEQFF
TGTGCCAGTAGTTACAGTGGTAGCTCCTACAATGAGCAGTTCTTC
>TRBV19|.|TRBD1|TRBJ1-5
CASAQTGGNQPQHF
TGTGCCAGTGCTCAGACAGGGGGCAATCAGCCCCAGCATTTT
>TRBV5-6|.|TRBD1|TRBJ1-1
CASSWSSGGRTEAFF
TGTGCCAGCAGCTGGAGCTCAGGGGGCCGGACTGAAGCTTTCTTT
>TRBV19|.|.|TRBJ2-2
CASRLYPGELFF
TGTGCCAGTAGACTATACCCCGGGGAGCTGTTTTTT
>TRBV19|once|TRBD1|TRBJ1-2
CAIRQGASYGYTF
TGTGCCATCCGACAGGGAGCAAGTTATGGCTACACCTTC
>TRBV6-1|once|.|TRBJ2-1
CASRGRGSSYNEQFF
TGTGCCAGCAGGGGGCGGGGAAGCTCCTACAATGAGCAGTTCTTC
>TRBV9|.|.|TRBJ2-2
CASSASPYAGRIGRTGELFF
TGTGCCAGCAGCGCCTCCCCGTATGCGGGGAGAATCGGTAGAACCGGGGAGCTGTTTTTT
>TRBV18|.|.|TRBJ2-5
CASSPETGAQETQYF
TGTGCCAGCTCACCAGAGACGGGAGCTCAAGAGACCCAGTACTTC
>TRBV5-4|.|TRBD1|TRBJ2-5
CASSFRDRETQYF
TGTGCCAGCAGCTTCCGGGACAGAGAGACCCAGTACTTC
>TRBV5-1|.|.|TRBJ2-2
CASSLDEVAPNTGELFF
TGCGCCAGCAGCTTGGATGAGGTAGCCCCGAACACCGGGGAGCTGTTTTTT
>TRBV6-1|.|.|TRBJ2-7
CASSGSRAQGYEQYF
TGTGCCAGCAGTGGTTCCAGAGCTCAGGGCTACGAGCAGTACTTC
>TRBV13|once|.|TRBJ1-1
CASSSRGNTEAFF
TGTGCCAGCAGCTCCAGGGGAAACACTGAAGCTTTCTTT
>TRBV19|.|TRBD2|TRBJ2-7
CASSIPGLAGDVQYF
TGTGCCAGTAGTATTCCAGGACTAGCGGGAGATGTGCAGTACTTC
>TRBV10-3|.|.|TRBJ1-5
CAIREPGLGDQPQHF
TGTGCCATCAGAGAACCGGGTCTCGGGGATCAGCCCCAGCATTTT